This T cell receptor beta chain was captured in a study of patients and donors after allogeneic stem cell transplantation. Germline assignment: CDR1 DFQATT and CDR2 SNEGSKA (reference sequence). The CDR3 contains 13 residues. Trimming removed 6 bases from V and 6 bases from J, with 14 bases in between. TCRdb re-derived calls from the RT-PCR reads in MiXCR, one entry per CDR3 protein. The sample consists of more than 850,000 distinct CDR3 sequences, about a sixth of them appearing once. Sequencing was carried out using blood, either unsorted or a sorted T cell fraction (not recorded which). The receptor comes from a human donor who was either an allogeneic HSCT recipient or a stem cell or donor lymphocyte infusion donor (not recorded which). It is not recorded whose cells these are; they may come from a transplant donor. The chain employs TRBV20-1 and TRBJ1-4; D remains unclear. CDR3 DNA sequence: TGCAGTGCAGTACGGGTAGGAGATGAAAAACTGTTTTTT. Encoded protein: CSAVRVGDEKLFF.